This T cell receptor beta chain was observed in a study of blood T cell repertoires in COVID-19. Study-level background: The samples span acute and convalescent COVID-19 from the United States, Italy and Spain.

This CDR3 has 13 amino acids. Germline CDR1 SGHDT, CDR2 YYEEEE. Trimming took off 1 base at V and 8 bases at J, with 12 bases between the two ends. Some clones are missing from TCRdb's copy, which holds only in-frame ones; the method was immunoSEQ multiplex PCR. The sample yields 150,000 to 200,000 clones, about 82% seen once. The chain employs TRBV5-6 and TRBJ1-2; D is perhaps TRBD1 (5 bases). This receptor was taken from a woman in her twenties or thirties with acute or convalescent COVID-19. The sequenced sample was peripheral blood. Written as DNA, the CDR3 is TGTGCCAGCAGCTTGAAGTCAGGGCGGGGCTACACCTTC. Amino acids: CASSLKSGRGYTF.